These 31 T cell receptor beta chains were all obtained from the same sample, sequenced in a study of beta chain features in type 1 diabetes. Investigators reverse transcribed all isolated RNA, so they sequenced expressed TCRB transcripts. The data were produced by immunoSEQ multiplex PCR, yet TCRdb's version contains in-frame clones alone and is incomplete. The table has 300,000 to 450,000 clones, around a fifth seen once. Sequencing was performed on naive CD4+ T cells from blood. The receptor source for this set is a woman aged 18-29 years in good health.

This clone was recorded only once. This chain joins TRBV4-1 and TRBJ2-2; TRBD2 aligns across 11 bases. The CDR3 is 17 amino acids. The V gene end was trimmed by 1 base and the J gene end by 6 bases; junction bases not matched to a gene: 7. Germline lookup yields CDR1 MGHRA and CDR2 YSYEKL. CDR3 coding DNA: TGCGCCAGCAGCCAAGGCCTGACTAGCGGGAATGCCGGGGAGCTGTTTTTT. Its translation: CASSQGLTSGNAGELFF.

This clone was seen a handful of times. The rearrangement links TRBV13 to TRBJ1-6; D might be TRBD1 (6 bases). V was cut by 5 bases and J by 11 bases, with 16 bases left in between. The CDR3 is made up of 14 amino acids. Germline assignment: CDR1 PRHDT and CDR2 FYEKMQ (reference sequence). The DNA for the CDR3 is TGTGCCAGCAGCCCCTCAAAGAGGGACACACCCCTCCACTTT. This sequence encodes CASSPSKRDTPLHF. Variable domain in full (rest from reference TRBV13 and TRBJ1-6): AAGVIQSPRHLIKEKRETATLKCYPIPRHDTVYWYQQGPGQDPQFLISFYEKMQSDKGSIPDRFSAQQFSDYHSELNMSSLELGDSALYFCASSPSKRDTPLHFGNGTRLTVT.

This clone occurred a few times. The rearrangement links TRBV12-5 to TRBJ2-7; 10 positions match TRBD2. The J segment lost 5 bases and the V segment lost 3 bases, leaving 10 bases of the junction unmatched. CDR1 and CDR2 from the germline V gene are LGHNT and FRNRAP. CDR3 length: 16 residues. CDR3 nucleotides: TGTGCTAGTGGTTTCGACAGCGGGAGGGTCTGGGACGAGCAGTACTTC. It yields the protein CASGFDSGRVWDEQYF.

CDR3 sequence: CASSQDRRTPGFTEAFF. CDR3 nucleotide sequence: TGCGCCAGCAGCCAAGATCGGAGAACCCCTGGGTTCACTGAAGCTTTCTTT. This rearrangement joins TRBV4-1 to TRBJ1-1, with unresolved D. This CDR3 is 17 amino acids long. V lost 0 bases to trimming and J lost 4 bases, with 18 bases between them. The germline gives CDR1 MGHRA, CDR2 YSYEKL.

CDR3 in amino acids: CASSQAQDRELFF. CDR3 DNA sequence: TGCGCCAGCAGCCAAGCTCAGGATCGGGAGCTGTTTTTT. V and J are TRBV4-1 and TRBJ2-2, with D unresolved. This CDR3 is built from 13 residues. CDR1 and CDR2 (germline): MGHRA, YSYEKL. Trimming shortened V by 1 base and J by 9 bases, and 9 bases separated the two germline ends.

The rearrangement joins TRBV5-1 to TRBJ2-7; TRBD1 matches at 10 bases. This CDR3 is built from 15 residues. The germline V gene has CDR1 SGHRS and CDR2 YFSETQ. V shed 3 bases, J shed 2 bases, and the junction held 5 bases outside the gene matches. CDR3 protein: CASSSGDRGPYEQYF. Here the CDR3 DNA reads TGCGCCAGCAGCTCGGGGGACAGGGGCCCCTACGAGCAGTACTTC. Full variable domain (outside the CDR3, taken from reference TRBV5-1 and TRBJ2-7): KAGVTQTPRYLIKTRGQQVTLSCSPISGHRSVSWYQQTPGQGLQFLFEYFSETQRNKGNFPGRFSGRQFSNSRSEMNVSTLELGDSALYLCASSSGDRGPYEQYFGPGTRLTVT.

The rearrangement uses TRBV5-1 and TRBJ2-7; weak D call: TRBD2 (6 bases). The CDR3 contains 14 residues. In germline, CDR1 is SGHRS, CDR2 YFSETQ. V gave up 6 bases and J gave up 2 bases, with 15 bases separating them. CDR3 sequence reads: CASTPEGGPYEQYF. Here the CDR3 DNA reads TGCGCCAGCACCCCCGAAGGAGGGCCCTACGAGCAGTACTTC.

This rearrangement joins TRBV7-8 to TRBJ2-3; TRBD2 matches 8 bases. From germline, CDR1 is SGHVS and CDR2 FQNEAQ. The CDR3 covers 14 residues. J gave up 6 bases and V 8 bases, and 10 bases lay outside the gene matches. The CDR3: CASVREGLADTQYF. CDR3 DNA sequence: TGTGCCAGCGTCCGGGAGGGCCTGGCGGATACGCAGTATTTT.

The CDR3 nucleotides are TGCAGCGTTGAGGGGGGGGTTTCGAACACTGAAGCTTTCTTT. This codes for CSVEGGVSNTEAFF. The rearrangement joins TRBV29-1 to TRBJ1-1, with D perhaps TRBD1 (5 bases). Per the germline V gene, CDR1 is SQVTM and CDR2 is ANQGSEA. The CDR3 has 14 amino acids. Trimming took off 3 bases at V and 1 base at J, with 12 bases between the two ends.

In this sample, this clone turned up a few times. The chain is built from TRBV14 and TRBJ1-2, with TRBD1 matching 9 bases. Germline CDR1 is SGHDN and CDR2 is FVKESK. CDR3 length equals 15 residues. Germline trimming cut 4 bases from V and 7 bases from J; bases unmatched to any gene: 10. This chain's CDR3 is CASSRSGTGRLGYTF. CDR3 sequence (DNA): TGTGCCAGCAGCCGTTCAGGGACAGGGAGGCTTGGCTACACCTTC.

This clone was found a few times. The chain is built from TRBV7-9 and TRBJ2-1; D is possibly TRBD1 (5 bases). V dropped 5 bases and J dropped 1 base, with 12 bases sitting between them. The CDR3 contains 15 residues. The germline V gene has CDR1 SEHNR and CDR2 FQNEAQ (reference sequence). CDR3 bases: TGTGCCAGCAGCCCAGGGAAGGTGTCCTACAATGAGCAGTTCTTC. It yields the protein CASSPGKVSYNEQFF. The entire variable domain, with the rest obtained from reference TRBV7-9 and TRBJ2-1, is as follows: DTGVSQNPRHKITKRGQNVTFRCDPISEHNRLYWYRQTLGQGPEFLTYFQNEAQLEKSRLLSDRFSAERPKGSFSTLEIQRTEQGDSAMYLCASSPGKVSYNEQFFGPGTRLTVL.

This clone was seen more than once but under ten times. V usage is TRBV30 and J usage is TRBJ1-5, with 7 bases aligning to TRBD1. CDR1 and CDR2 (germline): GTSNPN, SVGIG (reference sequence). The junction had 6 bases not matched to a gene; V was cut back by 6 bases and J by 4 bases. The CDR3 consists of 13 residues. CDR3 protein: CACGGQYNQPQHF. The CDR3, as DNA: TGTGCCTGCGGGGGACAGTATAATCAGCCCCAGCATTTT.

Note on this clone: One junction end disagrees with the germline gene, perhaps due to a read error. Here the CDR3 DNA reads TGTGCTAGCAGCCCCACCAGTTCGGGGGGTGCAGATACGCAGTATTTT. Its translation: CASSPTSSGGADTQYF. The chain recombines TRBV7-7 with TRBJ2-3; 7 bases align to TRBD2. The CDR3 has 16 amino acids. CDR1 SSHAT and CDR2 FNYEAQ come from the germline V gene (reference sequence).

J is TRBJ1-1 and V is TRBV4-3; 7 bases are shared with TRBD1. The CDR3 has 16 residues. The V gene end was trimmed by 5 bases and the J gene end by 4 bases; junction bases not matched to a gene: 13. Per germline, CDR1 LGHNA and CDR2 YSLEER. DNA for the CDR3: TGCGCCAGCAGCAGCCGACAGATAACAGGGGCCACTGAAGCTTTCTTT. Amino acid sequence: CASSSRQITGATEAFF.

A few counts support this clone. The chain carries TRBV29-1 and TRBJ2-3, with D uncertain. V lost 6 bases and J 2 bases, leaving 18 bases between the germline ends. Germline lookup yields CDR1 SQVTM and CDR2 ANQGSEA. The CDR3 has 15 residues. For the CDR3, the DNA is TGCAGCGTCAAAAGCCAGGTGGCCCCCACAGATACGCAGTATTTT. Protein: CSVKSQVAPTDTQYF.

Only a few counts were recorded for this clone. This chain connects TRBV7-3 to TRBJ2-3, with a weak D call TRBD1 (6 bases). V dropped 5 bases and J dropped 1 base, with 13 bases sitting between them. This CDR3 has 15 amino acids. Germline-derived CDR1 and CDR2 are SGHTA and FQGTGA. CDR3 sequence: CASSVQGWRTDTQYF. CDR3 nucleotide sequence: TGTGCCAGCAGCGTACAGGGATGGCGCACAGATACGCAGTATTTT.

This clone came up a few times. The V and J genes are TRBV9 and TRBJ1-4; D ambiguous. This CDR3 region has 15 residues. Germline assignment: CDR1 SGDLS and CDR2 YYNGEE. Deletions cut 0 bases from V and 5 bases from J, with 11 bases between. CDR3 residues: CASSVGVGANEKLFF. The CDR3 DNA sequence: TGTGCCAGCAGCGTAGGCGTGGGAGCGAATGAAAAACTGTTTTTT.

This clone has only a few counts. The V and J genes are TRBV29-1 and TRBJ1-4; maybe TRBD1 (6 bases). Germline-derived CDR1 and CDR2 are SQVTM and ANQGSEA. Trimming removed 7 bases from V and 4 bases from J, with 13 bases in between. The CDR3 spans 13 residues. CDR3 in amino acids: CSATTGVNEKLFF. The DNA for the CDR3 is TGCAGCGCCACGACAGGAGTTAATGAAAAACTGTTTTTT.

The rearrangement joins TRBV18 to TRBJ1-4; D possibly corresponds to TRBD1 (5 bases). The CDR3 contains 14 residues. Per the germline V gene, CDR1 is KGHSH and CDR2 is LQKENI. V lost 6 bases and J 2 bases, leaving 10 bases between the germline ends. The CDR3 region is CASSPRATNEKLFF. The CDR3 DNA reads TGTGCCAGCTCCCCCAGGGCGACTAATGAAAAACTGTTTTTT. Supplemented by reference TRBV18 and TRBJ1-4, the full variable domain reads NAGVMQNPRHLVRRRGQEARLRCSPMKGHSHVYWYRQLPEEGLKFMVYLQKENIIDESGMPKERFSAEFPKEGPSILRIQQVVRGDSAAYFCASSPRATNEKLFFGSGTQLSVL.

The CDR3 region is CASSLGIWSGSTDTQYF. The CDR3 region has the DNA TGCGCCAGCAGCTTGGGAATTTGGTCCGGGAGCACAGATACGCAGTATTTT. V is TRBV5-1 and J is TRBJ2-3; D is uncertain. Germline V gene lookup returns CDR1 SGHRS and CDR2 YFSETQ. V was cut by 0 bases and J by 0 bases, with 14 bases left in between. The CDR3 covers 17 residues.

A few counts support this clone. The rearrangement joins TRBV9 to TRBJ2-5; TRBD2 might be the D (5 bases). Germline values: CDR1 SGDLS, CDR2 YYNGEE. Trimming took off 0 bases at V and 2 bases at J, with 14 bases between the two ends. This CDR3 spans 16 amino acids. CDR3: CASSVGGSGAQETQYF. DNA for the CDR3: TGTGCCAGCAGCGTAGGAGGGTCAGGCGCACAAGAGACCCAGTACTTC.

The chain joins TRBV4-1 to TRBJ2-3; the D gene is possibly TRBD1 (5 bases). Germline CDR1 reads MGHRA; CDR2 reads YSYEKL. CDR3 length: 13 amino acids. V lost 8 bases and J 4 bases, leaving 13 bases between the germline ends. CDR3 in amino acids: CASRKGFADTQYF. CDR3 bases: TGCGCCAGCCGGAAGGGGTTTGCAGATACGCAGTATTTT.

CDR3: CSADDSTGKKGYTF. CDR3 DNA sequence: TGCAGCGCCGACGATTCGACAGGGAAAAAGGGCTACACCTTC. The chain combines TRBV29-1 with TRBJ1-2; 7 bases line up with TRBD1. In germline, CDR1 is SQVTM, CDR2 ANQGSEA. The ends lost 7 bases at V and 8 bases at J; junction bases unmatched: 16. The CDR3 runs 14 residues.

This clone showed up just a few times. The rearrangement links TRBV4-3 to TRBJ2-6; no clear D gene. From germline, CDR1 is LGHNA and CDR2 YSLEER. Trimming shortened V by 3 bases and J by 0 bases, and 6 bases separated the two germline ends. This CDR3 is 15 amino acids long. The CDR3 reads CASSHYSSGANVLTF. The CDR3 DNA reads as TGCGCCAGCAGCCACTACAGCTCTGGGGCCAACGTCCTGACTTTC.

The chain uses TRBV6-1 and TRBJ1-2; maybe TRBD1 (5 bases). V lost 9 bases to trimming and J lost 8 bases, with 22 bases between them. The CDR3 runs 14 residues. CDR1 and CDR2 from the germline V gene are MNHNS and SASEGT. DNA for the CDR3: TGTGCCAGTTGGGACTACCGGGATTACGGCGGCTACACCTTC. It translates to CASWDYRDYGGYTF.

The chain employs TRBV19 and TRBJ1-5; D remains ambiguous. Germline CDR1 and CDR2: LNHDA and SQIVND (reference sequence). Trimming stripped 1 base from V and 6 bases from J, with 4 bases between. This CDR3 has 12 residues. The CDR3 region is CASSIASQPQHF. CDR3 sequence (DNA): TGTGCCAGTAGTATAGCCTCTCAGCCCCAGCATTTT.

CDR3 nucleotides: TGTGCCTGGAGTGTACAGATTAACACTGAAGCTTTCTTT. Its protein product is CAWSVQINTEAFF. The V gene is TRBV30, the J gene TRBJ1-1, with D uncertain. The length of the CDR3 is 13 residues. V shed 0 bases and J shed 2 bases, with 7 bases lying between them. Germline assignment: CDR1 GTSNPN and CDR2 SVGIG (reference sequence).

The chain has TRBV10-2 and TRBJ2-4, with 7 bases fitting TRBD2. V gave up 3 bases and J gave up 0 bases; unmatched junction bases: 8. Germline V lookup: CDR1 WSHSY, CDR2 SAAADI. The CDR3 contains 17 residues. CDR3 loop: CASSDPLAAGAKNIQYF. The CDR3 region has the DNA TGCGCCAGCAGTGATCCTCTAGCGGCCGGAGCCAAAAACATTCAGTACTTC.

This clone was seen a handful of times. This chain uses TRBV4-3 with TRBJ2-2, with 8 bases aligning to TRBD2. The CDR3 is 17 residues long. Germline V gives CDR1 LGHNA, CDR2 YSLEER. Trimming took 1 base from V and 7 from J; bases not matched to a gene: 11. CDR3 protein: CASSQGPTGGADGELFF. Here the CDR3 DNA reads TGCGCCAGCAGCCAAGGACCCACCGGGGGGGCCGACGGGGAGCTGTTTTTT.

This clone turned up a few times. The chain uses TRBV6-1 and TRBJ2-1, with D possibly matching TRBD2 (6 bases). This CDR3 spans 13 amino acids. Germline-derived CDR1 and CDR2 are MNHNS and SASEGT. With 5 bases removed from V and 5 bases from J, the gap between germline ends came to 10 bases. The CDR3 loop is CASSSGLNNEQFF. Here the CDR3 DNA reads TGTGCCAGCAGTAGCGGGTTAAACAATGAGCAGTTCTTC.

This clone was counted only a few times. The CDR3 sequence: CASSFRVLIYGYTF. As DNA, the CDR3 is TGTGCCAGCAGCTTCAGGGTTCTGATCTATGGCTACACCTTC. The chain joins TRBV5-6 to TRBJ1-2; D is possibly TRBD1 (5 bases). V was shortened by 2 bases and J by 4 bases, with 12 bases between the two germline ends. Germline V gene lookup returns CDR1 SGHDT and CDR2 YYEEEE. The CDR3 is 14 residues long.